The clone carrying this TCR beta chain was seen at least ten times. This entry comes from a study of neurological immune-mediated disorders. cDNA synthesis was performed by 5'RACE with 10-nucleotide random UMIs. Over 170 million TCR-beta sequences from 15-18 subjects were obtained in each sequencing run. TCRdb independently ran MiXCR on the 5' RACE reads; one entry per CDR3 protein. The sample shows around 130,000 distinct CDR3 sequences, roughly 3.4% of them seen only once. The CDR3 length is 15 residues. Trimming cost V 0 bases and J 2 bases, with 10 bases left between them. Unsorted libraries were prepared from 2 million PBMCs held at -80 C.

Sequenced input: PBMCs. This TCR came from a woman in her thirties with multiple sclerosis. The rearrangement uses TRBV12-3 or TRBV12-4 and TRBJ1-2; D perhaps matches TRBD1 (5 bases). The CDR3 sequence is CASSLAGTANYGYTF. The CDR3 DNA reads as TGTGCCAGCAGTTTAGCGGGGACCGCCAACTATGGCTACACCTTC.